This entry is about one T cell receptor (beta chain). Sequencing used immunoSEQ multiplex PCR; TCRdb keeps in-frame clones, though not all of them. Seen here are around 76,000 clones, around 80% observed once, and the top ten hold 2.5% to 3%. Single viable CD3+CD4+CD8-CD45RO+ cells were sorted as the memory CD4+ T cells. This entry belongs to a study of memory CD4+ T cells and cytomegalovirus serostatus. J was trimmed by 6 bases and V by 3 bases; bases with no gene match: 9. Germline CDR1 is MGHDK and CDR2 is SYGVNS. This CDR3 contains 17 residues. The receptor comes from an adult in good health and CMV-seropositive. The chain uses TRBV25-1 and TRBJ2-1; TRBD2 agrees at 12 bases. Material for sequencing was memory CD4+ T cells from blood. CDR3 in DNA: TGTGCCAGCAGTGATCAGACTAGCGGGAGTCTTAGCAATGAGCAGTTCTTC. Its protein is CASSDQTSGSLSNEQFF.